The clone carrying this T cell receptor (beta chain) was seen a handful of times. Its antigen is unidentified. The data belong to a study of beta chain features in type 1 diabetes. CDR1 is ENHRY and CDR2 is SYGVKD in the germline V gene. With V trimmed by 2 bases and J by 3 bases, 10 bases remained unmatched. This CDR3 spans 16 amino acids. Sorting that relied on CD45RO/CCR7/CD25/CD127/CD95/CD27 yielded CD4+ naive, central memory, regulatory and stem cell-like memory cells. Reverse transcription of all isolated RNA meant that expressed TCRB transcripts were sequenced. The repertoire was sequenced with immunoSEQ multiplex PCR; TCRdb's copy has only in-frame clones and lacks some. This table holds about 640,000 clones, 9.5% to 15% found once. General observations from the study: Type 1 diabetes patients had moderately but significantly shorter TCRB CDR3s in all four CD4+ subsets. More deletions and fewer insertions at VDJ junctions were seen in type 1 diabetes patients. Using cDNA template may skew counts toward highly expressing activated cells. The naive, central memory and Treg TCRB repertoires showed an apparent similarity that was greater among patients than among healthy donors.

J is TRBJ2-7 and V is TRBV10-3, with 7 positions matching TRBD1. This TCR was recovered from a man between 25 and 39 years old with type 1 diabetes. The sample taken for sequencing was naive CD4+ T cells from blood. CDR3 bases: TGTGCCATCAGTGAGCGGTGGACAGGAGAAATCTACGAGCAGTACTTC. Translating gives CAISERWTGEIYEQYF.